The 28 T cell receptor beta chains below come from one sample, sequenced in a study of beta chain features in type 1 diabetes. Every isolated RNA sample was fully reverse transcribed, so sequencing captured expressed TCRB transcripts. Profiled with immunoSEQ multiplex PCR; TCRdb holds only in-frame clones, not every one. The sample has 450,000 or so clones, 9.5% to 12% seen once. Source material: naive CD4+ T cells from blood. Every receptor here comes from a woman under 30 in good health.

CDR3 nucleotide sequence: TGTGCCAGCAGTTACTCAACTAGCGGGGGGGCGAATGAGCAGTTCTTC. The encoded protein is CASSYSTSGGANEQFF. V usage is TRBV6-6 and J usage is TRBJ2-1, with TRBD2 matching over 13 bases. CDR1 and CDR2 (germline): MNHNY, SVGAGI (reference sequence). The CDR3 consists of 16 residues. V gave up 0 bases and J gave up 7 bases; unmatched junction bases: 3.

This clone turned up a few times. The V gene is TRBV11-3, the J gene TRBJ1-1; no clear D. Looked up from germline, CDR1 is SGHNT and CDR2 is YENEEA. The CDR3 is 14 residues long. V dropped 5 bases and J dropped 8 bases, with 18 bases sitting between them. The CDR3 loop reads CASSPRTAVTEAFF. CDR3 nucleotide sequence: TGTGCCAGCAGCCCACGGACGGCAGTCACCGAAGCTTTCTTT.

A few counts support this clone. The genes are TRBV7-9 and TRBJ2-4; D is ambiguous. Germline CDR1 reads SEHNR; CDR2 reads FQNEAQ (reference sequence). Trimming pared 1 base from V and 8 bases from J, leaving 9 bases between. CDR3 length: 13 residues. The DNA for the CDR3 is TGTGCCAGCAGCTTAGGCGGCTTTGACATTCAGTACTTC. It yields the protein CASSLGGFDIQYF.

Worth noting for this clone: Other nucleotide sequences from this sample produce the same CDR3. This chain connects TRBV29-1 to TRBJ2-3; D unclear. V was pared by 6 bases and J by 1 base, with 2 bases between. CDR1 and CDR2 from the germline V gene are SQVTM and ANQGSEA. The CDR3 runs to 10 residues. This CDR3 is CSVRTDTQYF. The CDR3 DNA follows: TGCAGCGTCCGCACAGATACGCAGTATTTT.

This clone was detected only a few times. CDR3 coding DNA: TGTGCCACCAGCAGACTAGCGGGTTTCGGCTCCTACAATGAGCAGTTCTTC. Translating it yields CATSRLAGFGSYNEQFF. The chain uses TRBV15 and TRBJ2-1; 8 bases agree with TRBD2. Germline loops: CDR1 LNHNV, CDR2 YYDKDF (reference sequence). Unmatched junction bases numbered 6, after V lost 2 bases and J lost 0 bases. The CDR3 extends over 17 amino acids.

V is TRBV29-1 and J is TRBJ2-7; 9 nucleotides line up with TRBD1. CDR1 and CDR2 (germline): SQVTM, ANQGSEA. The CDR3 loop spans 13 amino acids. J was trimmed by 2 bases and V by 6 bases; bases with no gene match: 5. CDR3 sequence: CSVWDRVPYEQYF. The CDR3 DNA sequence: TGCAGCGTCTGGGACAGGGTGCCCTACGAGCAGTACTTC.

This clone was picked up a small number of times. CDR3 in DNA: TGTGCCAGCAGCCCGTGGACAGGGGTTGGCCAGCCCCAGCATTTT. Encoded protein: CASSPWTGVGQPQHF. This chain connects TRBV7-2 to TRBJ1-5; 9 bases line up with TRBD1. The CDR3 sequence is 15 residues long. CDR1 is SGHTA, CDR2 FQGNSA, per germline. The V gene end was trimmed by 5 bases and the J gene end by 7 bases; junction bases not matched to a gene: 9. The full variable domain, with the rest looked up from reference TRBV7-2 and TRBJ1-5, is GAGVSQSPSNKVTEKGKDVELRCDPISGHTALYWYRQSLGQGLEFLIYFQGNSAPDKSGLPSDRFSAERTGGSVSTLTIQRTQQEDSAVYLCASSPWTGVGQPQHFGDGTRLSIL.

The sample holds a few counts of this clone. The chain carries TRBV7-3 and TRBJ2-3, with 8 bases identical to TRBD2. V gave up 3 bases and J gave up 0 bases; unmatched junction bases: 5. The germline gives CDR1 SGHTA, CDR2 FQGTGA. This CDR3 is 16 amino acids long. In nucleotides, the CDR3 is TGTGCCAGCAGCTTGCTTAGCGGGGCGAGCACAGATACGCAGTATTTT. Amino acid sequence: CASSLLSGASTDTQYF.

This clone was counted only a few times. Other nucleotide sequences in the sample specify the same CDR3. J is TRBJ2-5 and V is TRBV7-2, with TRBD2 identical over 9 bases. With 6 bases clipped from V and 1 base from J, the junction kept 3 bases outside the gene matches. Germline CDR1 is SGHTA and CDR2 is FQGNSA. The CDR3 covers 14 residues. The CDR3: CASSLAGSQETQYF. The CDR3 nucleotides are TGTGCCAGCAGTCTAGCGGGGTCCCAAGAGACCCAGTACTTC.

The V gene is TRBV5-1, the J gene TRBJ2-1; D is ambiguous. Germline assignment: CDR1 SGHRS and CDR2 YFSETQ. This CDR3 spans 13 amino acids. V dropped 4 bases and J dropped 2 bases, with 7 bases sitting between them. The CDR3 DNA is TGCGCCAGCAGCCTGCCCCCCTACAATGAGCAGTTCTTC. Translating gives CASSLPPYNEQFF.

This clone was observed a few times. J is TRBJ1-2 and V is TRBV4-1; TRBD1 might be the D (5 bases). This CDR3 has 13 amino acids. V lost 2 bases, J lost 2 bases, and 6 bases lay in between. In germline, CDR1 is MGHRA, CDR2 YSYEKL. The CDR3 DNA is TGCGCCAGCAGCCAACCAGGGAACTATGGCTACACCTTC. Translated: CASSQPGNYGYTF.

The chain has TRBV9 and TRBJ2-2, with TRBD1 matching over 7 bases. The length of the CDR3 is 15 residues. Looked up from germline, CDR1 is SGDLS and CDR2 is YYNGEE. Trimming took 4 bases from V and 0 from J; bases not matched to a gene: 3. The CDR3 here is CASSSRGTNTGELFF. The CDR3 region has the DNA TGTGCCAGCAGCTCCAGGGGGACGAACACCGGGGAGCTGTTTTTT.

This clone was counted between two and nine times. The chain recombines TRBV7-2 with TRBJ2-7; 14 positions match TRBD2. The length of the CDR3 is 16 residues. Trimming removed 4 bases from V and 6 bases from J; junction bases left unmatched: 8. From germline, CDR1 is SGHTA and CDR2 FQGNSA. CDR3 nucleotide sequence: TGTGCCAGCAGCTGGGGACTAGCGGGAGAAGGCGGCGAGCAGTACTTC. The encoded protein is CASSWGLAGEGGEQYF.

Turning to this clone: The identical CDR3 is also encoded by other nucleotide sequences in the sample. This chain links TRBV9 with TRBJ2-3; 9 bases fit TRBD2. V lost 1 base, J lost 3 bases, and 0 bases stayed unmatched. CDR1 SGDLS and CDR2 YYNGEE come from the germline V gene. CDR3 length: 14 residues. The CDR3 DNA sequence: TGTGCCAGCAGCGTAACTAGCGGGACAGATACGCAGTATTTT. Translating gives CASSVTSGTDTQYF.

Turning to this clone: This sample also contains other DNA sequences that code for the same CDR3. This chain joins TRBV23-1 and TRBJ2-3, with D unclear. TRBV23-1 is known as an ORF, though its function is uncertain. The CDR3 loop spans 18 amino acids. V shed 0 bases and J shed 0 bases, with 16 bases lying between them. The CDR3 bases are TGCGCCAGCAGTCAATCGGGCGGAGAAACTTCTAGCACAGATACGCAGTATTTT. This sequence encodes CASSQSGGETSSTDTQYF.

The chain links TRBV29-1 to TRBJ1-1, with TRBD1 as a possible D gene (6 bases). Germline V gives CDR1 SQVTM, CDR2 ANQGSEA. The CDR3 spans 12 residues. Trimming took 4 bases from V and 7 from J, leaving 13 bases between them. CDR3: CSVAQGSGEAFF. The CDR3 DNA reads TGCAGCGTTGCGCAGGGGTCGGGTGAAGCTTTCTTT.

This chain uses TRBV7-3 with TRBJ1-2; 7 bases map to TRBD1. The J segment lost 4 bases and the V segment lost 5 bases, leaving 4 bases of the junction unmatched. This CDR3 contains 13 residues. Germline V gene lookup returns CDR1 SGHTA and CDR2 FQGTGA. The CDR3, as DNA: TGTGCCAGCAGCATGGGACAGTCCTATGGCTACACCTTC. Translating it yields CASSMGQSYGYTF.

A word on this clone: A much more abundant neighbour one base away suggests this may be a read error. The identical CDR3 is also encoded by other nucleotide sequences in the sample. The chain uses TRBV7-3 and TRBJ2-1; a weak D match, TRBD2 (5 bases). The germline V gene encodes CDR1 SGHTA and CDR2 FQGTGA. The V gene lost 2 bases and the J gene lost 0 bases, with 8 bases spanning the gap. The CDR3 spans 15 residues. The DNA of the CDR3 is TGTGCCAGCAGCTTAGCGGGTAGCTCCTACAATGAGCAGTTCTTC. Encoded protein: CASSLAGSSYNEQFF.

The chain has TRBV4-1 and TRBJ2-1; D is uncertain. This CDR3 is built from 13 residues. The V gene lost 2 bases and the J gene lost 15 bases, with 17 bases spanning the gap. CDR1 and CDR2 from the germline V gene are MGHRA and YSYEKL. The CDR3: CASSQIFGYVLFF. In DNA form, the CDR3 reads TGCGCCAGCAGCCAAATATTTGGATACGTCCTGTTCTTC.

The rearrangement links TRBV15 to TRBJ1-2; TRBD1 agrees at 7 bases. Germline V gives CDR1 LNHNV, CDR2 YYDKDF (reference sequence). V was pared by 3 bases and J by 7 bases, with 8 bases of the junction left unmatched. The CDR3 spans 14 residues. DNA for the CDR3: TGTGCCACCAGCAGTCCACAGGGGTTGGTTGGCTACACCTTC. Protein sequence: CATSSPQGLVGYTF.

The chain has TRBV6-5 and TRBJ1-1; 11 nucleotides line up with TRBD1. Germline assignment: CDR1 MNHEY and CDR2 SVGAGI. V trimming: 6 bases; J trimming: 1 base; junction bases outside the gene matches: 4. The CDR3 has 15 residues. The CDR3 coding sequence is TGTGCCAGCAGACCCGGGACAGGGGGGAACACTGAAGCTTTCTTT. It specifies CASRPGTGGNTEAFF.

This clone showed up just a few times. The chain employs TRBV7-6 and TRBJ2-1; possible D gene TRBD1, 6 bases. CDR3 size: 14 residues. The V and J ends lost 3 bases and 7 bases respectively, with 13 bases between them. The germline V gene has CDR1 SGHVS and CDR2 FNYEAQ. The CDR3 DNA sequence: TGTGCCAGCAGCTTCGGAACAGGGATTAATGAGCAGTTCTTC. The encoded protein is CASSFGTGINEQFF.

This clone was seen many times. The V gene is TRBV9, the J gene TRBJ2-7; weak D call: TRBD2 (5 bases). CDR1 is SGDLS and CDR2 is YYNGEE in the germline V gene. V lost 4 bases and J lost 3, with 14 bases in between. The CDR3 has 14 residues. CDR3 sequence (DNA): TGTGCCAGCAGCCCTAGCTGGCTGAGCTACGAGCAGTACGTC. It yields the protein CASSPSWLSYEQYV.

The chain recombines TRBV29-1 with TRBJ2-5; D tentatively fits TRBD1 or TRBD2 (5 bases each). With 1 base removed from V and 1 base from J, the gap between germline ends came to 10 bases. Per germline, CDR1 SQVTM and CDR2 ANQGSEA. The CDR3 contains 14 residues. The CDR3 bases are TGCAGCGTTGAAGGTTCGGGGACCCAAGAGACCCAGTACTTC. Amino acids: CSVEGSGTQETQYF.

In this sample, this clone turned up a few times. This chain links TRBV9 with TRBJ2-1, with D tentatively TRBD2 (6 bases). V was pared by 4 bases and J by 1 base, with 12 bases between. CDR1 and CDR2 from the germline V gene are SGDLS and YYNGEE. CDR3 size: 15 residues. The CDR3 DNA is TGTGCCAGCAGCACTCGACTAGTATCCTACAATGAGCAGTTCTTC. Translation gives CASSTRLVSYNEQFF.

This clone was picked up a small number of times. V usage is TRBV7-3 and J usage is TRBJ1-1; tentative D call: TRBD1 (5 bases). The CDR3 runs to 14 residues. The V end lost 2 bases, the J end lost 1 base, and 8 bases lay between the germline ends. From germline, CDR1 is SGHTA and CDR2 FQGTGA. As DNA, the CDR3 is TGTGCCAGCAGCTTACCAGGGCCGAACACTGAAGCTTTCTTT. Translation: CASSLPGPNTEAFF.

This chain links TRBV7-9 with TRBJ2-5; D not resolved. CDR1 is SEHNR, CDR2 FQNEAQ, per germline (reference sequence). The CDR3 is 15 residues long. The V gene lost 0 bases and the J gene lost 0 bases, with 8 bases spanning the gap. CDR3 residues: CASSLARGYQETQYF. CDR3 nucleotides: TGTGCCAGCAGCTTAGCGCGTGGGTACCAAGAGACCCAGTACTTC.

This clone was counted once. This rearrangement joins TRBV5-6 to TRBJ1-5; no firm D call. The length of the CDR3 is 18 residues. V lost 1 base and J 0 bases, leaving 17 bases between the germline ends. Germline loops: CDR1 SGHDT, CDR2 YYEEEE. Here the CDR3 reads CASSLFRGAGDSNQPQHF. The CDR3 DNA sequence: TGTGCCAGCAGCTTGTTCCGGGGAGCGGGTGATAGCAATCAGCCCCAGCATTTT.